What follows are 27 T cell receptor beta chains derived from one specimen sequenced in a study of CD8+ T cells in alopecia areata. cDNA serving as the sequencing template came from extracted, reverse transcribed RNA. Clones were sequenced by immunoSEQ multiplex PCR, and TCRdb holds only the in-frame ones, with some missing. This table holds under 150,000 clones, roughly 60% found once. Sequencing was done on a sample of CD8+ T cells sorted from blood. Receptors originate from a human donor in good health.

In its sample, this clone was seen a few times. J is TRBJ2-7 and V is TRBV29-1, with D perhaps being TRBD1 or TRBD2 (6 bases each). This CDR3 comprises 12 residues. V lost 6 bases to trimming and J lost 5 bases, with 14 bases between them. In germline, CDR1 is SQVTM, CDR2 ANQGSEA. CDR3 bases: TGCAGCGTAATAGGGGGGCCGAACGAGCAGTACTTC. Residues: CSVIGGPNEQYF.

The chain links TRBV29-1 to TRBJ2-6; 7 bases are a match to TRBD1. The germline CDR1 and CDR2 sequences are SQVTM and ANQGSEA. J lost 2 bases, V lost 4 bases, and 14 bases had no gene match. There are 18 residues in the CDR3. This chain's CDR3 is CSVVGRDSQSPGANVLTF. DNA for the CDR3: TGCAGCGTTGTAGGCCGGGACAGCCAATCACCTGGGGCCAACGTCCTGACTTTC.

The V call is TRBV21-1, the J call TRBJ2-7; the listed D gene, TRBD2, was not tested against the DNA. TRBV21-1 is recorded as a pseudogene. This CDR3 comprises 14 residues. The CDR3 DNA reads as TGTGCCAGCCGCGGGCTAGGAGGGTCCTACGAGCAGTACTTC. Residues: CASRGLGGSYEQYF.

The chain employs TRBV2 and TRBJ2-7, with unresolved D. The CDR3 has 14 residues. The germline V gene has CDR1 SNHLY and CDR2 FYNNEI. V lost 1 base and J lost 1, with 8 bases in between. Here the CDR3 reads CASSEGVGSYEQYF. In nucleotides, the CDR3 is TGTGCCAGCAGTGAAGGGGTGGGATCCTACGAGCAGTACTTC. The full variable domain, in which reference TRBV2 and TRBJ2-7 provide the parts outside the CDR3, is EPEVTQTPSHQVTQMGQEVILRCVPISNHLYFYWYRQILGQKVEFLVSFYNNEISEKSEIFDDQFSVERPDGSNFTLKIRSTKLEDSAMYFCASSEGVGSYEQYFGPGTRLTVT.

This chain joins TRBV27 and TRBJ2-2; D remains unclear. The V end lost 4 bases, the J end lost 9 bases, and 9 bases lay between the germline ends. CDR3 length: 12 amino acids. Looked up from germline, CDR1 is MNHEY and CDR2 is SMNVEV (reference sequence). This CDR3 is CASSSPLRELFF. The CDR3 DNA sequence: TGTGCCAGCAGTTCCCCTCTCCGGGAGCTGTTTTTT.

This clone turned up a few times. V usage is TRBV5-1 and J usage is TRBJ2-7; 7 bases align to TRBD1. The CDR3 covers 16 residues. The V gene's germline CDR1 is SGHRS and CDR2 YFSETQ. The V segment lost 0 bases and the J segment 1 base; nucleotides outside the gene matches: 7. The CDR3, as DNA: TGCGCCAGCAGCTTGGCCCTCGACAGGGCGTCCTACGAGCAGTACTTC. It translates to CASSLALDRASYEQYF. Filled out from reference TRBV5-1 and TRBJ2-7, the complete variable domain reads KAGVTQTPRYLIKTRGQQVTLSCSPISGHRSVSWYQQTPGQGLQFLFEYFSETQRNKGNFPGRFSGRQFSNSRSEMNVSTLELGDSALYLCASSLALDRASYEQYFGPGTRLTVT.

This chain connects TRBV27 to TRBJ2-7; 7 bases map to TRBD1. This CDR3 is built from 13 residues. Germline CDR1 MNHEY, CDR2 SMNVEV (reference sequence). V lost 4 bases and J lost 6; bases outside the gene matches: 6. CDR3 in DNA: TGTGCCAGCAGTTATCCTAACAGGGGCGAGCAGTACTTC. Translating it yields CASSYPNRGEQYF.

In this sample, this clone turned up a few times. The chain combines TRBV9 with TRBJ2-6, with D unresolved. The germline V gene has CDR1 SGDLS and CDR2 YYNGEE. Trimming took 3 bases from V and 1 from J, leaving 11 bases between them. The CDR3 contains 16 residues. Here the CDR3 reads CASSGVGFSGANVLTF. The CDR3 DNA follows: TGTGCCAGCAGCGGGGTGGGTTTTTCTGGGGCCAACGTCCTGACTTTC.

The chain links TRBV29-1 to TRBJ2-7, with D uncertain. This CDR3 is built from 10 residues. Looked up from germline, CDR1 is SQVTM and CDR2 is ANQGSEA. V was cut by 4 bases and J by 6 bases, with 7 bases left in between. CDR3 in DNA: TGCAGCGTTGGCTTCCCCGAGCAGTACTTC. Its translation: CSVGFPEQYF.

V and J are TRBV19 and TRBJ2-7; D possibly corresponds to TRBD2 (5 bases). The ends were cut back, 4 bases at V and 6 bases at J, with 13 bases in the middle. Germline V gene lookup returns CDR1 LNHDA and CDR2 SQIVND (reference sequence). This CDR3 spans 13 amino acids. The CDR3 nucleotides read TGTGCCAGTAGTACGGGATGGGCCGGCGAGCAGTACTTC. As protein: CASSTGWAGEQYF.

This clone has only a few counts. This chain connects TRBV4-1 to TRBJ2-5; 7 nucleotides line up with TRBD1. Unmatched junction bases numbered 8, after V lost 0 bases and J lost 1 base. The CDR3 covers 17 residues. Germline V gene lookup returns CDR1 MGHRA and CDR2 YSYEKL. The CDR3 here is CASSQDRTGAIQETQYF. Written as DNA, the CDR3 is TGCGCCAGCAGCCAAGATCGGACAGGAGCGATCCAAGAGACCCAGTACTTC.

This clone showed up just a few times. This chain links TRBV9 with TRBJ2-7, with 9 bases aligning to TRBD2. The CDR3 has 16 amino acids. Trimming took 4 bases from V and 3 from J; bases not matched to a gene: 11. Germline values: CDR1 SGDLS, CDR2 YYNGEE. The CDR3 nucleotides read TGTGCCAGCAGCCCAGACTCCGGGACTAGCAACTACGAGCAGTACTTC. It codes for CASSPDSGTSNYEQYF. The whole variable domain, remainder taken from reference TRBV9 and TRBJ2-7, is DSGVTQTPKHLITATGQRVTLRCSPRSGDLSVYWYQQSLDQGLQFLIQYYNGEERAKGNILERFSAQQFPDLHSELNLSSLELGDSALYFCASSPDSGTSNYEQYFGPGTRLTVT.

Here the CDR3 DNA reads TGCGCCAGCAGCTTGGAGTCCCTCCCCGCAGATACGCAGTATTTT. It is translated as CASSLESLPADTQYF. V and J are TRBV5-1 and TRBJ2-3, with D unresolved. The CDR3 consists of 15 residues. With 0 bases removed from V and 4 bases from J, the gap between germline ends came to 12 bases. CDR1 SGHRS and CDR2 YFSETQ come from the germline V gene.

V and J are TRBV23-1 and TRBJ1-5; TRBD1 aligns across 8 bases. TRBV23-1 is classed as an ORF, of uncertain function. This CDR3 region has 15 residues. Unmatched junction bases numbered 3, after V lost 0 bases and J lost 5 bases. The CDR3 loop reads CASSQSCRGHQPQHF. As DNA, the CDR3 is TGCGCCAGCAGTCAATCGTGCAGGGGGCATCAGCCCCAGCATTTT.

The chain has TRBV15 and TRBJ2-5; 8 bases are a match to TRBD2. The CDR3 is 18 amino acids. Germline V CDR1 and CDR2: LNHNV, YYDKDF (reference sequence). After removal of 1 base from V and 1 base from J, the junction contained 11 bases not matched to a gene. The CDR3 loop reads CATSRVAETSDFQETQYF. The CDR3 coding sequence is TGTGCCACCAGCAGAGTCGCTGAGACTAGCGACTTCCAAGAGACCCAGTACTTC.

The chain links TRBV7-9 to TRBJ1-1, with no clear D. The CDR3 loop spans 16 amino acids. V was trimmed by 2 bases and J by 1 base, leaving 14 bases between them. Germline values: CDR1 SEHNR, CDR2 FQNEAQ (reference sequence). This CDR3 reads CASSLTGFRENTEAFF. The CDR3, as DNA: TGTGCCAGCAGCTTAACTGGGTTTAGAGAGAACACTGAAGCTTTCTTT.

The count of this clone is one. This rearrangement joins TRBV28 to TRBJ2-5, with D perhaps TRBD1 or TRBD2 (5 bases each). Germline-derived CDR1 and CDR2 are MDHEN and SYDVKM. The CDR3 is 14 residues long. Trimming pared 5 bases from V and 7 bases from J, leaving 17 bases between. CDR3 in DNA: TGTGCCAGCAGTGACGGGACCAGCATTGCGACCCAGTACTTC. This encodes CASSDGTSIATQYF.

This chain's CDR3 is CASLGNTGTQYNEQFF. CDR3 bases: TGTGCCAGCCTCGGCAACACCGGGACCCAATACAATGAGCAGTTCTTC. The chain employs TRBV28 and TRBJ2-1, with D possibly called TRBD1 or TRBD2 (5 bases each). The CDR3 covers 16 residues. Germline assignment: CDR1 MDHEN and CDR2 SYDVKM. Between the trimmed V and J ends, which lost 8 bases and 4 bases, there was a span of 21 bases.

The genes are TRBV5-6 and TRBJ1-5, with TRBD1 identical over 7 bases. The CDR3 extends over 15 amino acids. In germline, CDR1 is SGHDT, CDR2 YYEEEE. V was clipped by 7 bases and J by 6 bases; unmatched bases: 13. The CDR3 spells CASHYTGDSFQPQHF. CDR3 DNA sequence: TGTGCCAGCCACTATACAGGGGATTCCTTTCAGCCCCAGCATTTT.

This clone has a single count. The V gene is TRBV27, the J gene TRBJ1-1; the D gene is possibly TRBD1 (5 bases). Germline V lookup: CDR1 MNHEY, CDR2 SMNVEV (reference sequence). The CDR3 is 13 amino acids. The V gene lost 4 bases and the J gene lost 8 bases, with 14 bases spanning the gap. Written as DNA, the CDR3 is TGTGCCAGCAGTTACCTCGGGGGAGGGGAAGCTTTCTTT. Translation: CASSYLGGGEAFF.

V gene TRBV29-1 combines with J gene TRBJ2-7; D gene uncertain. The V gene's germline CDR1 is SQVTM and CDR2 ANQGSEA. This CDR3 comprises 11 residues. The V end lost 5 bases, the J end lost 3 bases, and 8 bases lay between the germline ends. In DNA, the CDR3 is TGCAGCGTTTCTGAAGACTACGAGCAGTACTTC. It yields the protein CSVSEDYEQYF.

CDR3 sequence (DNA): TGTGCTAGTGGTTTGACAACTTACGAGCAGTACTTC. This sequence encodes CASGLTTYEQYF. This chain connects TRBV12-5 to TRBJ2-7; no reliable D call. Germline values: CDR1 LGHNT, CDR2 FRNRAP. The CDR3 length is 12 residues. V dropped 2 bases and J dropped 4 bases, with 6 bases sitting between them.

The chain uses TRBV30 and TRBJ2-7; TRBD1 aligns across 8 bases. The CDR3 covers 11 residues. The germline V gene has CDR1 GTSNPN and CDR2 SVGIG (reference sequence). J lost 5 bases, V lost 5 bases, and 2 bases had no gene match. In nucleotides, the CDR3 is TGTGCCTGGGACAGGGGCCACGAGCAGTACTTC. Translated: CAWDRGHEQYF.

V and J are TRBV11-2 and TRBJ2-5; D might be TRBD2 (6 bases). Germline CDR1 SGHAT, CDR2 FQNNGV. V lost 5 bases to trimming and J lost 5 bases, with 6 bases between them. The CDR3 sequence is 11 residues long. CDR3 sequence reads: CASSGGETQYF. The CDR3, as DNA: TGTGCCAGCAGCGGAGGGGAGACCCAGTACTTC.

The V gene is TRBV27, the J gene TRBJ2-3; D tentatively reads TRBD1 or TRBD2 (5 bases each). V shed 4 bases and J shed 6 bases, with 14 bases lying between them. Germline V gives CDR1 MNHEY, CDR2 SMNVEV (reference sequence). This CDR3 has 14 residues. The CDR3 region is CASSSFRDRDTQYF. In DNA form, the CDR3 reads TGTGCCAGCAGTTCTTTCCGGGACCGGGATACGCAGTATTTT.

In DNA, the CDR3 is TGCAGCGTGGGACTGGGGGGACCTGAAGCTTTCTTT. This encodes CSVGLGGPEAFF. The genes are TRBV29-1 and TRBJ1-1; perhaps TRBD1 as D (5 bases). Germline V gene data show CDR1 as SQVTM and CDR2 as ANQGSEA. The V and J ends lost 6 bases and 6 bases respectively, with 14 bases between them. The CDR3 sequence is 12 residues long.

The rearrangement links TRBV15 to TRBJ2-2, with D hard to call. Germline V lookup: CDR1 LNHNV, CDR2 YYDKDF (reference sequence). Trimming cost V 6 bases and J 6 bases, with 5 bases left between them. The CDR3 consists of 11 residues. CDR3 sequence: CATRDAGELFF. In nucleotides, the CDR3 is TGTGCCACCAGGGACGCCGGGGAGCTGTTTTTT. Full variable domain (missing parts from reference TRBV15 and TRBJ2-2): DAMVIQNPRYQVTQFGKPVTLSCSQTLNHNVMYWYQQKSSQAPKLLFHYYDKDFNNEADTPDNFQSRRPNTSFCFLDIRSPGLGDTAMYLCATRDAGELFFGEGSRLTVL.